The 22 T cell receptor beta chains reported below all come from one sample, sequenced in a study of blood T cells in healthy people across ages. With a J-beta primer mix and a sample-barcoded 5' primer, a second PCR ran roughly 6 to 11 cycles. In TCRdb, the 5' RACE reads were re-called with MiXCR into one record per CDR3 protein. The sample has roughly 1.5 million distinct CDR3 sequences, about 45% seen once. The sequenced sample consisted of blood. Every receptor here comes from a woman in her late teens or twenties in good health.

This chain uses TRBV24-1 with TRBJ2-3; D perhaps matches TRBD1 (6 bases). Germline-derived CDR1 and CDR2 are KGHDR and SFDVKD. V shed 2 bases and J shed 3 bases, with 8 bases lying between them. CDR3 length: 14 residues. For the CDR3, the DNA is TGTGCCACCAGTGATTCACAGGGTACAGATACGCAGTATTTT. Residues: CATSDSQGTDTQYF.

This clonotype came up a few times. The chain employs TRBV15 and TRBJ1-5, with D uncertain. This CDR3 is built from 15 residues. CDR1 and CDR2 from the germline V gene are LNHNV and YYDKDF (reference sequence). Between the trimmed V and J ends, which lost 2 bases and 6 bases, there was a span of 14 bases. The CDR3 nucleotides are TGTGCCACCAGCAGACAAGACCTTTCTGGTCAGCCCCAGCATTTT. This translates into CATSRQDLSGQPQHF.

The genes are TRBV30 and TRBJ1-2, with 8 bases matching TRBD1. The V and J ends lost 7 bases and 6 bases, in that order; junction bases with no gene match: 10. The germline V gene has CDR1 GTSNPN and CDR2 SVGIG (reference sequence). This CDR3 region has 13 residues. The CDR3 nucleotides read TGTGCCTCACCGGGACAGGCCAGGAATGGCTACACCTTC. Translating gives CASPGQARNGYTF. Together with reference TRBV30 and TRBJ1-2, the CDR3 gives the full variable domain: SQTIHQWPATLVQPVGSPLSLECTVEGTSNPNLYWYRQAAGRGLQLLFYSVGIGQISSEVPQNLSASRPQDRQFILSSKKLLLSDSGFYLCASPGQARNGYTFGSGTRLTVV.

The chain links TRBV15 to TRBJ2-2; the D is unclear. Germline loops: CDR1 LNHNV, CDR2 YYDKDF (reference sequence). Trimming shortened V by 0 bases and J by 6 bases, and 8 bases separated the two germline ends. The CDR3 loop spans 14 amino acids. DNA for the CDR3: TGTGCCACCAGCAGAGATCACCCGGCCGGGGAGCTGTTTTTT. This gives the protein CATSRDHPAGELFF.

In nucleotides, the CDR3 is TGCAGTGCTAGAGTTGGAGATCGCCTTCTTTCAATCTCCTACGAGCAGTACTTC. It translates to CSARVGDRLLSISYEQYF. The chain recombines TRBV20-1 with TRBJ2-7; D unresolved. V dropped 1 base and J dropped 0 bases, with 22 bases sitting between them. The germline CDR1 and CDR2 sequences are DFQATT and SNEGSKA (reference sequence). This CDR3 has 18 amino acids.

The chain joins TRBV20-1 to TRBJ1-6, with 10 nucleotides matching TRBD1. Looked up from germline, CDR1 is DFQATT and CDR2 is SNEGSKA (reference sequence). The CDR3 length is 15 residues. Losses at the gene ends were 3 bases for V and 7 bases for J; bases not matched to a gene: 6. The CDR3 nucleotides read TGCAGTGCTAGGGTACCGGGACAGGGGAATTCACCCCTCCACTTT. It codes for CSARVPGQGNSPLHF.

This sequence joins TRBV29-1 and TRBJ2-7; maybe TRBD2 (5 bases). V was shortened by 3 bases and J by 2 bases, with 14 bases between the two germline ends. CDR1 SQVTM and CDR2 ANQGSEA come from the germline V gene. This CDR3 comprises 14 residues. The CDR3 protein is CSVETVSGPYEQYF. For the CDR3, the DNA is TGCAGCGTTGAGACGGTCAGCGGACCCTACGAGCAGTACTTC.

This sequence joins TRBV6-2 or TRBV6-3 and TRBJ2-5; no definite D call. The CDR3 loop spans 15 amino acids. The germline gives CDR1 MNHEY, CDR2 SVGEGT. The V gene lost 2 bases and the J gene lost 11 bases, with 21 bases spanning the gap. The CDR3 loop reads CASSYDTSFDNEQYF. The CDR3 DNA reads TGTGCCAGCAGTTACGACACATCCTTCGACAATGAGCAGTACTTC.

The CDR3 DNA follows: TGCGCCAGCAGCTTGGGAGGATGGACCTTCAATGAGCAGTTCTTC. Translated: CASSLGGWTFNEQFF. J is TRBJ2-1 and V is TRBV5-1; unclear D gene. This CDR3 is 15 amino acids long. Germline loops: CDR1 SGHRS, CDR2 YFSETQ. Trimming left V 0 bases short and J 6 bases short, with 13 bases between.

Many counts were recorded for this clonotype. The chain links TRBV21-1 to TRBJ2-1; no DNA check was done on the table's D call, TRBD1. TRBV21-1 is listed as a pseudogene. This CDR3 comprises 14 residues. The CDR3 DNA sequence: TGTGCCAGCAGCAACGGGACAGACTACAATGAGCAGTTCTTC. Translated: CASSNGTDYNEQFF.

The chain carries TRBV4-2 and TRBJ2-7; D gene uncertain. This CDR3 has 14 residues. Looked up from germline, CDR1 is LGHNA and CDR2 is YNFKEQ. With 0 bases removed from V and 3 bases from J, the gap between germline ends came to 9 bases. DNA for the CDR3: TGTGCCAGCAGCCAAGATATAGTCTACTACGAGCAGTACTTC. It codes for CASSQDIVYYEQYF.

This clonotype was seen more than once but under ten times. The chain joins TRBV4-3 to TRBJ2-7, with D perhaps matching TRBD2 (6 bases). V lost 2 bases and J lost 3, with 14 bases in between. The CDR3 extends over 15 amino acids. Germline V gives CDR1 LGHNA, CDR2 YSLEER. The CDR3 DNA sequence: TGCGCCAGCAGCCAATACCTGGGTAGCGGCTACGAGCAGTACTTC. Protein product: CASSQYLGSGYEQYF.

The rearrangement joins TRBV10-3 to TRBJ2-7; D remains ambiguous. There are 10 residues in the CDR3. V was cut by 10 bases and J by 8 bases, with 12 bases left in between. CDR1 ENHRY and CDR2 SYGVKD come from the germline V gene. The CDR3 nucleotides read TGTGCCAACTCTCCTACGAAGCAGTACTTC. It specifies CANSPTKQYF.

J is TRBJ2-7 and V is TRBV5-1; 9 positions match TRBD1. The V segment lost 2 bases and the J segment 2 bases; nucleotides outside the gene matches: 8. In germline, CDR1 is SGHRS, CDR2 YFSETQ. There are 16 residues in the CDR3. Written as DNA, the CDR3 is TGCGCCAGCAGCTTCAACAGGGGGCTAGCCGCCTACGAGCAGTACTTC. Amino acids: CASSFNRGLAAYEQYF.

The table lists this clonotype with a count of one. A read error may be the cause here, since a much bigger clone is one base away. This chain connects TRBV6-6 to TRBJ2-7; weak D call: TRBD1 (7 bases). The DNA end is a closer match to TRBJ2-5, so the J assignment may be wrong. The CDR3 contains 13 residues. The germline V gene encodes CDR1 MNHNY and CDR2 SVGAGI (reference sequence). DNA for the CDR3: TGTGCCTGCAGTTCCTCAGGGGGGGAGACCCAGTACTTC. Translating it yields CACSSSGGETQYF.

This chain uses TRBV12-3 or TRBV12-4 with TRBJ2-7; D gene ambiguous. Trimming cost V 5 bases and J 2 bases, with 16 bases left between them. The CDR3 is 15 residues long. The chain's CDR3 is CASSPTTRKPYEQYF. In DNA form, the CDR3 reads TGTGCCAGCAGTCCTACTACCCGAAAACCCTACGAGCAGTACTTC.

This clonotype was seen a few times. The CDR3 coding sequence is TGTGCCAGCAGTTTCAGAGAGATAGAGACCCAGTACTTC. Amino acid sequence: CASSFREIETQYF. V is TRBV28 and J is TRBJ2-5; D not certain. Germline-derived CDR1 and CDR2 are MDHEN and SYDVKM. Trimming pared 3 bases from V and 4 bases from J, leaving 9 bases between. The CDR3 has 13 amino acids.

This chain links TRBV30 with TRBJ2-3; 9 bases match TRBD1. The CDR3 has 13 residues. Per germline, CDR1 GTSNPN and CDR2 SVGIG (reference sequence). V dropped 7 bases and J dropped 2; count of bases not matched to a gene: 4. As DNA, the CDR3 is TGTGCCTCGGGACAGGGTAACACAGATACGCAGTATTTT. Translated: CASGQGNTDTQYF.

V usage is TRBV9 and J usage is TRBJ1-2; D might be TRBD1 (5 bases). This CDR3 is built from 15 residues. The germline V and J ends were trimmed by 0 bases and 2 bases, with 11 bases remaining between them. Looked up from germline, CDR1 is SGDLS and CDR2 is YYNGEE. CDR3 nucleotide sequence: TGTGCCAGCAGCGTAGCTACGGGACCGAACTATGGCTACACCTTC. This sequence encodes CASSVATGPNYGYTF.

The V call is TRBV2, the J call TRBJ1-1; D gene uncertain. The CDR3 consists of 10 residues. Germline-derived CDR1 and CDR2 are SNHLY and FYNNEI. V was shortened by 8 bases and J by 10 bases, with 11 bases between the two germline ends. The CDR3 coding sequence is TGTGCCAGCGCCCAAAGTGTAGCTTTCTTT. Encoded protein: CASAQSVAFF.

This chain links TRBV4-3 with TRBJ1-2; 7 bases fit TRBD1. J gave up 5 bases and V 1 base, and 7 bases lay outside the gene matches. CDR1 and CDR2 (germline): LGHNA, YSLEER. CDR3 length: 15 amino acids. The CDR3 region has the DNA TGCGCCAGCAGCCAAGCTCAGACAGGGATATATGGCTACACCTTC. Protein: CASSQAQTGIYGYTF.

The table lists this clonotype with a few counts. In nucleotides, the CDR3 is TGTGCCTGGAGTGTACGTGCGGGATATGGCTACACCTTC. Translated, it gives CAWSVRAGYGYTF. The chain employs TRBV30 and TRBJ1-2; D not certain. The V gene's germline CDR1 is GTSNPN and CDR2 SVGIG (reference sequence). V was clipped by 0 bases and J by 5 bases, with 10 bases between them. The CDR3 covers 13 residues.